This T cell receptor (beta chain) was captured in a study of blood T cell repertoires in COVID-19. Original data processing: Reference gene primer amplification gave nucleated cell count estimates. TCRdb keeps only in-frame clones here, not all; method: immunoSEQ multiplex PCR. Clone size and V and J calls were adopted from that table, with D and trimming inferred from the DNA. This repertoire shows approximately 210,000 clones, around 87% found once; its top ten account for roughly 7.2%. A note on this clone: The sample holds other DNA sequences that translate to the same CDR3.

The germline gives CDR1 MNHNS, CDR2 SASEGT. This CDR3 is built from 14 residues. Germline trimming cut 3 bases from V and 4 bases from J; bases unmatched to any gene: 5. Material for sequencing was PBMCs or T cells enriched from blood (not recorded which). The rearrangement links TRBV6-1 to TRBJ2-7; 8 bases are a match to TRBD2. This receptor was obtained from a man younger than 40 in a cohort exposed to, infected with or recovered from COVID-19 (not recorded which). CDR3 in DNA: TGTGCCAGCAGTGAGGCCGGGGGGGAATACGAGCAGTACTTC. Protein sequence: CASSEAGGEYEQYF.